The 5 T cell receptor beta chains listed next were all sequenced from one sample in a study of breast tumors, draining lymph nodes, adjacent tissues. A single record per CDR3 protein comes from TCRdb applying MiXCR to the multiplex PCR reads. Among tens of thousands of distinct CDR3 sequences listed, less than 75% were seen once. Sequences were obtained from breast tumor tissue. These receptors all stem from a female donor with breast cancer. Some clones in this sample may be carry-over from other donors' samples.

The V call is TRBV29-1, the J call TRBJ2-5; a weak D match, TRBD2 (6 bases). Trimming took off 7 bases at V and 5 bases at J, with 11 bases between the two ends. This CDR3 region has 11 residues. Germline V gene data show CDR1 as SQVTM and CDR2 as ANQGSEA. The CDR3 nucleotides are TGCAGCGCCCCGGGGGAGGAGACCCAGTACTTC. Translating gives CSAPGEETQYF.

This clonotype appeared a single time. This chain uses TRBV2 with TRBJ2-1; no firm D call. From germline, CDR1 is SNHLY and CDR2 FYNNEI. The V gene lost 5 bases and the J gene lost 8 bases, with 22 bases spanning the gap. The CDR3 runs to 16 residues. The CDR3 DNA sequence: TGTGCCAGCAGTTTGATCGGGCAGCGAGTCGGAGATGAGCAGTTCTTC. Its protein product is CASSLIGQRVGDEQFF.

The rearrangement links TRBV6-5 to TRBJ2-1, with D possibly being TRBD2 (5 bases). V lost 5 bases and J 6 bases, leaving 11 bases between the germline ends. CDR1 is MNHEY, CDR2 SVGAGI, per germline. This CDR3 is 13 amino acids long. As DNA, the CDR3 is TGTGCCAGCAGTCCCCCCGCGGGCAATGAGCAGTTCTTC. Its protein is CASSPPAGNEQFF.

V gene TRBV12-3 or TRBV12-4 combines with J gene TRBJ2-7; TRBD1 matches at 9 bases. The CDR3 extends over 15 amino acids. The V segment lost 6 bases and the J segment 3 bases; nucleotides outside the gene matches: 9. The CDR3 loop is CASRPGTGYHYEQYF. As DNA, the CDR3 is TGTGCCAGCAGACCTGGGACAGGGTATCACTACGAGCAGTACTTC.

The rearrangement links TRBV29-1 to TRBJ1-3; perhaps TRBD1 as D (5 bases). The CDR3 consists of 14 residues. V lost 6 bases and J 0 bases, leaving 12 bases between the germline ends. Per the germline V gene, CDR1 is SQVTM and CDR2 is ANQGSEA. CDR3 nucleotides: TGCAGCGTATTGGGGCATTCCTCTGGAAACACCATATATTTT. Translating gives CSVLGHSSGNTIYF. The full variable domain, in which reference TRBV29-1 and TRBJ1-3 provide the parts outside the CDR3, is SAVISQKPSRDICQRGTSLTIQCQVDSQVTMMFWYRQQPGQSLTLIATANQGSEATYESGFVIDKFPISRPNLTFSTLTVSNMSPEDSSIYLCSVLGHSSGNTIYFGEGSWLTVV.